This T cell receptor (beta chain) was observed in a study of a mutant IDH1 vaccine in newly diagnosed glioma. On the study more broadly: The study started vaccination 4-6 weeks after radiotherapy alone, or with temozolomide cycles. Pretreatment consisted of radiotherapy, temozolomide, or both, with most receiving both.

Time point indicated: week 35, safety follow-up. A 20-mer mutant IDH1 peptide at 300 ug was injected subcutaneously with topical imiquimod. Note on this clone: What it binds is unknown.

The repertoire was sequenced with immunoSEQ multiplex PCR; TCRdb's copy has only in-frame clones and lacks some. The sample holds about 32,000 clones, roughly 86% seen once. CDR1 SGHVS and CDR2 FQNEAQ come from the germline V gene. This CDR3 has 12 residues. Trimming cost V 5 bases and J 8 bases; bases outside gene matches: 5. Findings of the study overall: It was 80% to 95% of patients that developed vaccine-induced immune responses.

V is TRBV7-8 and J is TRBJ1-1, with 7 nucleotides matching TRBD1. The sequence came from a man in his thirties or forties with glioma. Sequenced material: PBMCs, taken from a glioma patient whose treatment included an IDH1 peptide vaccine. Here the CDR3 reads CASSIPRGEAFF. CDR3 nucleotides: TGTGCCAGCAGCATACCCAGGGGGGAAGCTTTCTTT.